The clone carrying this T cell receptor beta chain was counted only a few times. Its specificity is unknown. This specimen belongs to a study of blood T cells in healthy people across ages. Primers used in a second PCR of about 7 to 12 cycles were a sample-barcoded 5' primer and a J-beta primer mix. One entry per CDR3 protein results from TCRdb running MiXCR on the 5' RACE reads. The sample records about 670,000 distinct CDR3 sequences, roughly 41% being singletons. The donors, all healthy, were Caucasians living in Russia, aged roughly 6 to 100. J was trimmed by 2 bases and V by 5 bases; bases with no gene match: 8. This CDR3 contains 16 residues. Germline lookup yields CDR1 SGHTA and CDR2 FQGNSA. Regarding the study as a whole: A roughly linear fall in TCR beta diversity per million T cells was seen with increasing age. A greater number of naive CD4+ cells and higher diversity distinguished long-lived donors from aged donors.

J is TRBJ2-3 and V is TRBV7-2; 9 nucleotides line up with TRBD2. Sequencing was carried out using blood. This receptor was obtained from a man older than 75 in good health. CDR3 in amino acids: CASSAQRLADTDTQYF. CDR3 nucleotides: TGTGCCAGCAGCGCCCAAAGACTAGCGGACACAGATACGCAGTATTTT.